The clone carrying this TCR beta chain was picked up many times. Its specificity is unknown. Amplification targeted the TCR beta CDR3 regions, with RNA transcripts as the source material. HTBI primers were used in a first-round RT-PCR, which preceded a second-round multiplex PCR. Each CDR3 protein gets one entry after TCRdb re-called the multiplex PCR reads with MiXCR. Of about 660,000 distinct CDR3 sequences listed, approximately 39% are singletons. These data are taken from a study of Graves' ophthalmopathy and Graves' hyperthyroidism. General study points: Blood samples also showed most expanded thyroid clonotypes exceeding 0.001 frequency.

Ophthalmopathy cases showed moderate-to-severe activity, scoring CAS ≥3 and NOSPECS ≥4, with duration under 3 months. Exclusion criteria comprised other autoimmune diseases, uncontrolled infections, pregnancy or lactation in patients. Germline CDR1 and CDR2: SGHVS and FQNEAQ. Between the trimmed V and J ends, which lost 5 bases and 4 bases, there was a span of 17 bases. The CDR3 spans 15 residues. The clonotype originates from an adult man with Graves' ophthalmopathy. This rearrangement joins TRBV7-8 to TRBJ2-5, with D possibly being TRBD1 or TRBD2 (5 bases each). Sequencing input: peripheral blood. As DNA, the CDR3 is TGTGCCAGCAGCGGGGGACCGCCAGGGAGAGAGACCCAGTACTTC. Protein sequence: CASSGGPPGRETQYF.